A selection of T cell receptor beta chains follows, all from one sample in a study of blood T cell repertoires in COVID-19. The method was immunoSEQ multiplex PCR; TCRdb's version includes in-frame clones alone and lacks a portion of them. The table lists 200,000 to 250,000 clones, 85% to 90% of them singletons. Input material: peripheral blood. Receptor source: a man older than 75 with acute or convalescent COVID-19. Both conserved end residues are part of each CDR3. Fields, in order: clone size, J gene, V gene, D gene, CDR3 protein, CDR3 DNA. D genes are given only for firm matches. Size values are once, few and many counts, or a class for expanded clones, and some rows have none.

size: -; J: TRBJ2-7; V: TRBV5-1; D: -; CDR3: CASSLSPGPQYEQYF; DNA: TGCGCCAGCAGCTTGTCCCCAGGGCCGCAATACGAGCAGTACTTC
size: -; J: TRBJ1-2; V: TRBV3-1/TRBV3-2; D: TRBD1; CDR3: CASSPPGQALFGYTF; DNA: TGTGCCAGCAGCCCCCCGGGACAGGCTCTCTTTGGCTACACCTTC
size: -; J: TRBJ2-2; V: TRBV2; D: -; CDR3: CASKLTGHGELFF; DNA: TGTGCCAGCAAACTTACAGGACACGGGGAGCTGTTTTTT
size: -; J: TRBJ2-2; V: TRBV7-2; D: -; CDR3: CATAPGSNAGELFF; DNA: TGTGCCACCGCCCCGGGATCGAACGCCGGGGAGCTGTTTTTT
size: -; J: TRBJ2-5; V: TRBV6-2/TRBV6-3; D: -; CDR3: CASSSDPRGRETQYF; DNA: TGTGCCAGCAGTTCCGACCCCCGTGGGAGGGAGACCCAGTACTTC
size: -; J: TRBJ2-5; V: TRBV7-6; D: TRBD1; CDR3: CASSFDRGPQETQYF; DNA: TGTGCCAGCAGCTTCGACAGGGGCCCTCAAGAGACCCAGTACTTC
size: -; J: TRBJ1-3; V: TRBV4-2; D: -; CDR3: CASSQLQPGTSGNTIYF; DNA: TGTGCCAGCAGCCAGCTCCAGCCCGGGACATCTGGAAACACCATATATTTT
size: -; J: TRBJ1-2; V: TRBV6-5; D: -; CDR3: CASSYNRNYGYTF; DNA: TGTGCCAGCAGTTACAACAGGAACTATGGCTACACCTTC
size: -; J: TRBJ1-5; V: TRBV6-5; D: -; CDR3: CASSYSRGGDQPQHF; DNA: TGTGCCAGCAGTTACTCGAGGGGGGGGGATCAGCCCCAGCATTTT
size: -; J: TRBJ1-5; V: TRBV28; D: -; CDR3: CATHRGARQPQHF; DNA: TGTGCCACCCACCGGGGGGCACGTCAGCCCCAGCATTTT
size: -; J: TRBJ1-6; V: TRBV29-1; D: -; CDR3: CSVTDGGGSPLHF; DNA: TGCAGCGTGACGGACGGGGGTGGATCACCCCTCCACTTT
size: -; J: TRBJ1-1; V: TRBV19; D: -; CDR3: CASSIYYREMNTEAFF; DNA: TGTGCCAGTAGTATATATTACAGGGAAATGAACACTGAAGCTTTCTTT
size: -; J: TRBJ1-2; V: TRBV9; D: TRBD1; CDR3: CASSVDTGGYGYTF; DNA: TGTGCCAGCAGCGTAGATACAGGGGGCTATGGCTACACCTTC
size: -; J: TRBJ2-1; V: TRBV29-1; D: -; CDR3: CSLTARRDNEQFF; DNA: TGCAGCTTGACCGCACGGCGGGACAATGAGCAGTTCTTC
size: -; J: TRBJ2-5; V: TRBV7-9; D: TRBD1; CDR3: CASSVGQGKETQYF; DNA: TGTGCCAGCAGCGTAGGACAGGGAAAAGAGACCCAGTACTTC
size: -; J: TRBJ1-5; V: TRBV12-3/TRBV12-4; D: -; CDR3: CASSSGQSLPQHF; DNA: TGTGCCAGCAGTTCCGGACAGAGTCTGCCCCAGCATTTT
size: -; J: TRBJ2-1; V: TRBV19; D: TRBD1; CDR3: CASSLPSGQSHNEQFF; DNA: TGTGCCAGTAGCCTACCGTCGGGACAGAGTCACAATGAGCAGTTCTTC
size: -; J: TRBJ1-3; V: TRBV12-3/TRBV12-4; D: -; CDR3: CASRISAGNTIYF; DNA: TGTGCCAGCAGAATATCGGCTGGAAACACCATATATTTT
size: few; J: TRBJ2-7; V: TRBV6-5; D: -; CDR3: CASSRDNFPYEQYF; DNA: TGTGCCAGCAGTCGGGACAACTTCCCCTACGAGCAGTACTTC
size: -; J: TRBJ1-2; V: TRBV19; D: TRBD1; CDR3: CASSITGGVGGYTF; DNA: TGTGCCAGTAGTATCACAGGGGGCGTAGGCGGCTACACCTTC
size: -; J: TRBJ1-2; V: TRBV28; D: -; CDR3: CASSLRVYGYTF; DNA: TGTGCCAGCAGTTTAAGAGTGTATGGCTACACCTTC
size: -; J: TRBJ2-1; V: TRBV3-1/TRBV3-2; D: TRBD1; CDR3: CASSQSAGTGGHNEQFF; DNA: TGTGCCAGCAGCCAATCAGCAGGGACAGGGGGCCACAATGAGCAGTTCTTC
size: once; J: TRBJ2-1; V: TRBV4-3; D: -; CDR3: CASSQDSGLYNEQFF; DNA: TGCGCCAGCAGCCAAGATTCAGGTCTTTACAATGAGCAGTTCTTC
size: -; J: TRBJ1-1; V: TRBV6-2/TRBV6-3; D: TRBD1; CDR3: CASSYGYRGPNTEAFF; DNA: TGTGCCAGCAGTTACGGGTACAGGGGTCCCAACACTGAAGCTTTCTTT
size: -; J: TRBJ1-6; V: TRBV7-6; D: TRBD1; CDR3: CASSLYGQGASWSPLHF; DNA: TGTGCCAGCAGCTTATACGGACAGGGGGCGTCGTGGTCACCCCTCCACTTT
size: -; J: TRBJ1-6; V: TRBV19; D: TRBD1; CDR3: CASSPTTGWNSPLHF; DNA: TGTGCCAGTAGTCCAACGACAGGGTGGAATTCACCCCTCCACTTT
size: -; J: TRBJ1-2; V: TRBV18; D: TRBD1; CDR3: CASSQGTGGIYGYTF; DNA: TGTGCCAGCTCACAGGGGACAGGGGGAATCTATGGCTACACCTTC
size: -; J: TRBJ2-7; V: TRBV7-6; D: -; CDR3: CASSLAPGSYEQYF; DNA: TGTGCCAGCAGCTTAGCCCCAGGTTCCTACGAGCAGTACTTC
size: -; J: TRBJ2-6; V: TRBV5-4; D: -; CDR3: CASRRRQVGSGANVLTF; DNA: TGTGCCAGCAGACGCCGACAGGTTGGCTCTGGGGCCAACGTCCTGACTTTC
size: -; J: TRBJ2-5; V: TRBV7-3; D: -; CDR3: CASSPSSYRETQYF; DNA: TGTGCCAGCAGCCCTTCCTCCTACCGGGAGACCCAGTACTTC
size: -; J: TRBJ2-2; V: TRBV7-2; D: -; CDR3: CASSPPRTGELFF; DNA: TGTGCCAGCAGCCCCCCCCGGACCGGGGAGCTGTTTTTT
size: -; J: TRBJ2-2; V: TRBV4-3; D: -; CDR3: CASSPGLIAANTGELFF; DNA: TGCGCCAGCAGCCCAGGACTAATAGCGGCAAACACCGGGGAGCTGTTTTTT
size: -; J: TRBJ2-3; V: TRBV24-1; D: TRBD1; CDR3: CAIRDRATDTQYF; DNA: TGTGCCATCCGGGACAGGGCAACAGATACGCAGTATTTT
size: -; J: TRBJ1-2; V: TRBV28; D: TRBD1; CDR3: CASRPRDSSGYTF; DNA: TGTGCCAGCAGACCACGGGACAGTTCGGGCTACACCTTC
size: -; J: TRBJ2-7; V: TRBV18; D: TRBD1; CDR3: CASSPDRAFSEQYF; DNA: TGTGCCAGCTCACCTGACAGGGCTTTCTCCGAGCAGTACTTC
size: -; J: TRBJ1-1; V: TRBV5-5; D: TRBD1; CDR3: CASSSPTGTGIMLRAEAFF; DNA: TGTGCCAGCAGCTCGCCCACCGGGACAGGGATTATGTTAAGGGCTGAAGCTTTCTTT
size: -; J: TRBJ2-1; V: TRBV5-4; D: -; CDR3: CASRTPTGSNEQFF; DNA: TGTGCCAGCAGAACCCCCACAGGGAGCAATGAGCAGTTCTTC
size: -; J: TRBJ2-7; V: TRBV7-2; D: -; CDR3: CASSSRRGGAFEQYF; DNA: TGTGCCAGCAGCTCCCGGCGAGGGGGGGCCTTCGAGCAGTACTTC
size: -; J: TRBJ1-4; V: TRBV14; D: -; CDR3: CASSQEWDAKGRGDEKLFF; DNA: TGTGCCAGCAGCCAAGAATGGGATGCCAAGGGCAGGGGAGATGAAAAACTGTTTTTT
size: -; J: TRBJ2-2; V: TRBV7-2; D: TRBD2; CDR3: CASSPPSGRETGELFF; DNA: TGTGCCAGCAGCCCCCCCAGCGGGAGGGAAACCGGGGAGCTGTTTTTT
size: -; J: TRBJ2-7; V: TRBV5-1; D: TRBD2; CDR3: CASSPELAGGPLHEQYF; DNA: TGCGCCAGCAGCCCGGAACTAGCGGGAGGGCCTCTCCACGAGCAGTACTTC
size: -; J: TRBJ1-2; V: TRBV9; D: -; CDR3: CASSRSEVNGYTF; DNA: TGTGCCAGCAGCCGAAGTGAGGTGAACGGCTACACCTTC
size: -; J: TRBJ1-1; V: TRBV7-9; D: TRBD1; CDR3: CASSLTGGATEAFF; DNA: TGTGCCAGCAGCTTGACAGGGGGCGCGACTGAAGCTTTCTTT